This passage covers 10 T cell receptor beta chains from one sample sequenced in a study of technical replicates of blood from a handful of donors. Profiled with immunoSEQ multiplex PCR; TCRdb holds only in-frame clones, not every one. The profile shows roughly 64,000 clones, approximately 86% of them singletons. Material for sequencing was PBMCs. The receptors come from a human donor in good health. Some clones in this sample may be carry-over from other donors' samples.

The CDR3 loop is CASSPRQLNTEAFF. The CDR3 DNA is TGTGCCAGCAGCCCCAGGCAGTTGAACACTGAAGCTTTCTTT. The chain employs TRBV7-2 and TRBJ1-1; D not certain. The CDR3 is made up of 14 amino acids. Looked up from germline, CDR1 is SGHTA and CDR2 is FQGNSA. Trimming took 5 bases from V and 0 from J, leaving 10 bases between them.

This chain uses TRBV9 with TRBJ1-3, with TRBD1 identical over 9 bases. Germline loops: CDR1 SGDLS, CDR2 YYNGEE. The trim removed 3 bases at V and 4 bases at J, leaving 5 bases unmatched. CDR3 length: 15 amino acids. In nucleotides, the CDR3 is TGTGCCAGCAGCGGCTACAGGGGGCAGGGAAACACCATATATTTT. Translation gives CASSGYRGQGNTIYF.

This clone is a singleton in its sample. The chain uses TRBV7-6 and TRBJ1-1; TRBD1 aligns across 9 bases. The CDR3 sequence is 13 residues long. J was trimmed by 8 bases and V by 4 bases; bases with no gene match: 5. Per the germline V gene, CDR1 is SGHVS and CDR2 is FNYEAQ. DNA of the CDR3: TGTGCCAGCAGCTCCGGGACAGGGAGAGAAGCTTTCTTT. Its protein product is CASSSGTGREAFF.

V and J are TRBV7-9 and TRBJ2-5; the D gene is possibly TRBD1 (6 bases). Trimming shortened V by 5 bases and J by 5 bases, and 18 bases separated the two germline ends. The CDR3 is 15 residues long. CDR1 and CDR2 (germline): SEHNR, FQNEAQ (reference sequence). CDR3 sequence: CASSPVGARGETQYF. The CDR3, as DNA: TGTGCCAGCAGCCCGGTGGGGGCCCGAGGGGAGACCCAGTACTTC.

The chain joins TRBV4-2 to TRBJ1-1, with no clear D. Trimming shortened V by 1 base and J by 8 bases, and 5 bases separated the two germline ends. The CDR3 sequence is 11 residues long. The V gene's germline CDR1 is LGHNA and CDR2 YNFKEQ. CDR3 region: CASSQGREAFF. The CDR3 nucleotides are TGTGCCAGCAGCCAAGGCAGGGAAGCTTTCTTT.

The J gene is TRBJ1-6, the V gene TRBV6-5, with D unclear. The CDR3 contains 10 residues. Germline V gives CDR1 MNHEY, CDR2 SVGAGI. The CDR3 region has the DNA TGTGCAAGCGGGGAGTCACCCCTCCACTTT. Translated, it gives CASGESPLHF.

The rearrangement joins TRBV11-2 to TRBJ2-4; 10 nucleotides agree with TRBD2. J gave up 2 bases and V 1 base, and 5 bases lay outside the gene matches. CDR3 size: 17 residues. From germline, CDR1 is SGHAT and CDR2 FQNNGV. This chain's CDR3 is CASSLVRSGGTKNIQYF. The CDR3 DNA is TGTGCCAGCAGCTTAGTGCGTAGCGGGGGGACCAAAAACATTCAGTACTTC. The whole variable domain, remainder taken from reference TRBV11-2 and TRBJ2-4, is EAGVAQSPRYKIIEKRQSVAFWCNPISGHATLYWYQQILGQGPKLLIQFQNNGVVDDSQLPKDRFSAERLKGVDSTLKIQPAKLEDSAVYLCASSLVRSGGTKNIQYFGAGTRLSVL.

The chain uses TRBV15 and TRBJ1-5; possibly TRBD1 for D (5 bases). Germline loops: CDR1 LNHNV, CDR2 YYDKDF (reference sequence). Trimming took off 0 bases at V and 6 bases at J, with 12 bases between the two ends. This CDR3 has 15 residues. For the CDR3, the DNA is TGTGCCACCAGCAGAGATCGCAGGGAGGGTCAGCCCCAGCATTTT. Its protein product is CATSRDRREGQPQHF.

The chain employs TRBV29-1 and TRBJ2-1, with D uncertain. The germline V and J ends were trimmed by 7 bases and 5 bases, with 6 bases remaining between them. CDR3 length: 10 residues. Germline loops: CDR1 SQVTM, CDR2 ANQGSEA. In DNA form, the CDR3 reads TGCAGCGCTTTCCACAATGAGCAGTTCTTC. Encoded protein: CSAFHNEQFF.

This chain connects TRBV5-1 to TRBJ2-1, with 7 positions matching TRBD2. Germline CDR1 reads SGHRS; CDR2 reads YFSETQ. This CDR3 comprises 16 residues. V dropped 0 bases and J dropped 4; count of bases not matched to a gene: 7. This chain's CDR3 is CASSLAMGEGYNEQFF. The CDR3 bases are TGCGCCAGCAGCTTGGCCATGGGGGAGGGGTACAATGAGCAGTTCTTC.